This T cell receptor beta chain was recovered during a study of blood T cells in healthy people across ages. Turning to the study itself: Per two T cells, template switching captured roughly one barcoded beta molecule.

Per-sample PBMC isolation yielded at least 7 million cells. Sample-barcoded 5' priming and a J-beta primer mix drove a second PCR of about 6 to 12 cycles. TCRdb analysed the 5' RACE reads with MiXCR anew, one entry per CDR3 protein. Altogether about 930,000 distinct CDR3 sequences are present, under 35% being singletons, with the ten largest covering 9.5% to 13%. This clonotype was seen at least ten times. Between the trimmed V and J ends, which lost 4 bases and 6 bases, there was a span of 19 bases. This CDR3 region has 15 residues. Germline loops: CDR1 DFQATT, CDR2 SNEGSKA (reference sequence). Another study also made use of these data, one on T cells of mothers and their children. From that paper: Each mother gave over 9.5 million TCR beta CDR3 reads; each child, about 2.8 million.

The chain joins TRBV20-1 to TRBJ2-1, with D perhaps matching TRBD2 (6 bases). This receptor was identified in a middle-aged woman in good health. Sequencing was done on a sample of blood. The CDR3 coding sequence is TGCAGTGCTATTACAACCGGGACTCATTTCAATGAGCAGTTCTTC. Translated, it gives CSAITTGTHFNEQFF.